These 25 T cell receptor beta chains share one sample of origin, sequenced in a study of shared clonotypes between healthy human individuals. Using immunoSEQ multiplex PCR, the repertoire was profiled, and TCRdb retains in-frame clones only, with some absent. The sample lists 450,000 to 500,000 clones; 70% to 80% were seen once. The sample taken for sequencing was PBMCs. The receptors were gathered from a woman in her thirties or forties in good health. Some clones in this sample may be carry-over from other donors' samples.

The CDR3 DNA reads as TGTGCCTGGAGTCCCTCTTTGTTGGCCGGGGAGCTGTTTTTT. It encodes CAWSPSLLAGELFF. V usage is TRBV30 and J usage is TRBJ2-2; D is unresolved. Germline CDR1 is GTSNPN and CDR2 is SVGIG (reference sequence). Trimming shortened V by 2 bases and J by 6 bases, and 13 bases separated the two germline ends. The CDR3 is 14 amino acids.

The chain uses TRBV5-1 and TRBJ2-1, with 11 bases identical to TRBD2. CDR1 is SGHRS, CDR2 YFSETQ, per germline. V dropped 0 bases and J dropped 6; count of bases not matched to a gene: 8. The CDR3 totals 17 residues. CDR3 in amino acids: CASSLALAGVGGNEQFF. The CDR3 coding sequence is TGCGCCAGCAGCTTGGCACTAGCGGGAGTGGGAGGCAATGAGCAGTTCTTC.

J is TRBJ2-2 and V is TRBV30; D is possibly TRBD1 (7 bases). V shed 6 bases and J shed 2 bases, with 13 bases lying between them. This CDR3 has 14 residues. Germline assignment: CDR1 GTSNPN and CDR2 SVGIG (reference sequence). The CDR3 nucleotides are TGTGCCTGCCCGGGGGACAGAAACACCGGGGAGCTGTTTTTT. Its translation: CACPGDRNTGELFF.

This clone was recorded only once. V gene TRBV9 combines with J gene TRBJ2-7; D is unclear. The CDR3 totals 14 residues. Trimming removed 0 bases at V and 4 bases at J, with 11 bases between. The germline CDR1 and CDR2 sequences are SGDLS and YYNGEE. Here the CDR3 DNA reads TGTGCCAGCAGCGTAGGATCACAAGTTTACGAGCAGTACTTC. This gives the protein CASSVGSQVYEQYF. The full variable domain, in which reference TRBV9 and TRBJ2-7 provide the parts outside the CDR3, is DSGVTQTPKHLITATGQRVTLRCSPRSGDLSVYWYQQSLDQGLQFLIQYYNGEERAKGNILERFSAQQFPDLHSELNLSSLELGDSALYFCASSVGSQVYEQYFGPGTRLTVT.

The genes are TRBV5-4 and TRBJ2-3; D might be TRBD1 or TRBD2, each matching 6 bases. This CDR3 has 17 amino acids. V lost 0 bases and J lost 2, with 16 bases in between. The germline V gene encodes CDR1 SGHNT and CDR2 YYREEE (reference sequence). Here the CDR3 DNA reads TGTGCCAGCAGCTTGGTAGGAGGGGGTAAATACACAGATACGCAGTATTTT. This gives the protein CASSLVGGGKYTDTQYF.

V and J are TRBV7-9 and TRBJ2-5, with a tentative D call TRBD1 (5 bases). Trimming pared 7 bases from V and 4 bases from J, leaving 13 bases between. This CDR3 has 13 amino acids. Germline CDR1 is SEHNR and CDR2 is FQNEAQ (reference sequence). The CDR3, as DNA: TGTGCCAGCACCAGGGTAATGAGAGAGACCCAGTACTTC. It yields the protein CASTRVMRETQYF. Full variable domain (rest looked up from reference TRBV7-9 and TRBJ2-5): DTGVSQNPRHKITKRGQNVTFRCDPISEHNRLYWYRQTLGQGPEFLTYFQNEAQLEKSRLLSDRFSAERPKGSFSTLEIQRTEQGDSAMYLCASTRVMRETQYFGPGTRLLVL.

The table lists this clone with a few counts. V is TRBV5-1 and J is TRBJ2-1, with 11 bases lining up with TRBD2. In germline, CDR1 is SGHRS, CDR2 YFSETQ. This CDR3 is built from 14 residues. V was pared by 6 bases and J by 5 bases, with 4 bases of the junction left unmatched. The CDR3: CASMQGLADNEQFF. CDR3 DNA: TGCGCCAGCATGCAGGGACTAGCGGACAATGAGCAGTTCTTC. Drawing the rest from reference TRBV5-1 and TRBJ2-1, the complete variable domain is KAGVTQTPRYLIKTRGQQVTLSCSPISGHRSVSWYQQTPGQGLQFLFEYFSETQRNKGNFPGRFSGRQFSNSRSEMNVSTLELGDSALYLCASMQGLADNEQFFGPGTRLTVL.

The chain employs TRBV27 and TRBJ2-7; D unresolved. V dropped 5 bases and J dropped 1 base, with 15 bases sitting between them. Germline-derived CDR1 and CDR2 are MNHEY and SMNVEV (reference sequence). The CDR3 totals 15 residues. In DNA form, the CDR3 reads TGTGCCAGCAGTCCCCAGGACGGTCTGTCCTACGAGCAGTACTTC. It codes for CASSPQDGLSYEQYF.

The V gene is TRBV6-1, the J gene TRBJ2-7; TRBD2 matches 11 bases. V gave up 6 bases and J gave up 2 bases; unmatched junction bases: 6. This CDR3 spans 15 amino acids. Per the germline V gene, CDR1 is MNHNS and CDR2 is SASEGT. The CDR3: CASRPGTSGTYEQYF. CDR3 coding DNA: TGTGCCAGCAGGCCCGGGACTAGCGGAACCTACGAGCAGTACTTC.

J is TRBJ2-3 and V is TRBV19, with TRBD2 matching over 15 bases. The CDR3 has 17 amino acids. CDR1 LNHDA and CDR2 SQIVND come from the germline V gene (reference sequence). Trimming at V came to 5 bases and at J to 4 bases, leaving 7 bases not matched to a gene. The CDR3 loop is CASSAGLAGGGPDTQYF. Here the CDR3 DNA reads TGTGCCAGTAGTGCGGGACTAGCGGGAGGAGGCCCAGATACGCAGTATTTT. The whole variable domain, filled in from reference TRBV19 and TRBJ2-3, reads DGGITQSPKYLFRKEGQNVTLSCEQNLNHDAMYWYRQDPGQGLRLIYYSQIVNDFQKGDIAEGYSVSREKKESFPLTVTSAQKNPTAFYLCASSAGLAGGGPDTQYFGPGTRLTVL.

This sequence joins TRBV7-9 and TRBJ2-7, with 9 bases fitting TRBD2. V gave up 5 bases and J gave up 7 bases; unmatched junction bases: 9. Per the germline V gene, CDR1 is SEHNR and CDR2 is FQNEAQ (reference sequence). The CDR3 has 14 amino acids. The CDR3 nucleotides are TGTGCCAGCAGCCCCCCCGGGCTAGCGGGAGAGCAGTACTTC. It encodes CASSPPGLAGEQYF.

This clone was detected ten times or more. V is TRBV27 and J is TRBJ2-1; the match to TRBD2 covers 10 bases. V shed 6 bases and J 2 bases; nucleotides not matched to a gene: 7. There are 16 residues in the CDR3. Germline V gene sequence: CDR1 MNHEY, CDR2 SMNVEV (reference sequence). This CDR3 reads CASSAIAGGPYNEQFF. DNA for the CDR3: TGTGCCAGCAGCGCAATAGCGGGAGGCCCCTACAATGAGCAGTTCTTC.

This clone was seen only a few times. This chain connects TRBV4-2 to TRBJ2-1; 8 bases match TRBD2. Trimming removed 4 bases from V and 0 bases from J; junction bases left unmatched: 5. The germline CDR1 and CDR2 sequences are LGHNA and YNFKEQ. There are 16 residues in the CDR3. The CDR3 bases are TGTGCCAGCAGCCGGGAACTAGCGGCCTCCTACAATGAGCAGTTCTTC. Amino acid sequence: CASSRELAASYNEQFF.

This chain joins TRBV30 and TRBJ1-6, with a possible D match to TRBD1 (5 bases). The CDR3 contains 13 residues. V was pared by 0 bases and J by 9 bases, with 9 bases between. Germline V CDR1 and CDR2: GTSNPN, SVGIG (reference sequence). The CDR3 DNA reads as TGTGCCTGGAGTGTAGGGGTAGGTTCACCCCTCCACTTT. The encoded protein is CAWSVGVGSPLHF.

This chain links TRBV5-1 with TRBJ2-1, with 7 bases fitting TRBD2. V shed 2 bases, J shed 6 bases, and the junction held 5 bases outside the gene matches. CDR3 length equals 14 residues. Germline-derived CDR1 and CDR2 are SGHRS and YFSETQ. The CDR3 protein is CASSFGGSVNEQFF. For the CDR3, the DNA is TGCGCCAGCAGCTTTGGCGGGAGCGTCAATGAGCAGTTCTTC.

The sample holds a few counts of this clone. The chain employs TRBV9 and TRBJ2-6; D not certain. CDR1 SGDLS and CDR2 YYNGEE come from the germline V gene. Trimming shortened V by 4 bases and J by 0 bases, and 14 bases separated the two germline ends. The CDR3 contains 17 residues. CDR3 protein: CASSPRSGYSGANVLTF. The CDR3 region has the DNA TGTGCCAGCAGCCCCCGTAGTGGCTACTCTGGGGCCAACGTCCTGACTTTC. The full variable domain, completed using reference TRBV9 and TRBJ2-6, is DSGVTQTPKHLITATGQRVTLRCSPRSGDLSVYWYQQSLDQGLQFLIQYYNGEERAKGNILERFSAQQFPDLHSELNLSSLELGDSALYFCASSPRSGYSGANVLTFGAGSRLTVL.

The DNA for the CDR3 is TGTGCCAGCAGCTACGAAGGGCTCACTGAAGCTTTCTTT. Translated: CASSYEGLTEAFF. The chain combines TRBV6-1 with TRBJ1-1; D not resolved. Germline-derived CDR1 and CDR2 are MNHNS and SASEGT. CDR3 length: 13 residues. The germline V and J ends were trimmed by 6 bases and 4 bases, with 12 bases remaining between them.

This sequence joins TRBV4-3 and TRBJ1-1; the D gene is possibly TRBD1 (6 bases). The germline CDR1 and CDR2 sequences are LGHNA and YSLEER. The CDR3 contains 13 residues. V was shortened by 3 bases and J by 4 bases, with 9 bases between the two germline ends. DNA of the CDR3: TGCGCCAGCAGCCAGAGGGGGGGCACTGAAGCTTTCTTT. Residues: CASSQRGGTEAFF.

This clone was observed a handful of times. The V and J genes are TRBV7-2 and TRBJ2-2; the D is unclear. The CDR3 is 14 amino acids. V lost 6 bases and J lost 6, with 14 bases in between. Germline V CDR1 and CDR2: SGHTA, FQGNSA. The DNA of the CDR3 is TGTGCCAGCAGTTCAGGAACGCGAGCCGGGGAGCTGTTTTTT. Protein: CASSSGTRAGELFF.

V is TRBV29-1 and J is TRBJ2-3, with D possibly being TRBD1 or TRBD2 (5 bases each). The CDR3 totals 13 residues. Germline assignment: CDR1 SQVTM and CDR2 ANQGSEA. The V gene lost 6 bases and the J gene lost 6 bases, with 16 bases spanning the gap. The CDR3 region has the DNA TGCAGCGTACCGGGCCCGGGGACGGATACGCAGTATTTT. Protein product: CSVPGPGTDTQYF.

CDR3 in amino acids: CASSQTGYYNEQFF. DNA of the CDR3: TGCGCCAGCAGCCAAACGGGTTATTACAATGAGCAGTTCTTC. The chain uses TRBV4-3 and TRBJ2-1; D is unclear. The CDR3 has 14 amino acids. The germline V gene encodes CDR1 LGHNA and CDR2 YSLEER. V dropped 2 bases and J dropped 4 bases, with 9 bases sitting between them.

This clone was recorded a few times. V and J are TRBV28 and TRBJ2-1; D remains unclear. CDR3 length equals 14 residues. V dropped 8 bases and J dropped 1 base, with 12 bases sitting between them. The germline V gene encodes CDR1 MDHEN and CDR2 SYDVKM. The CDR3 sequence is CASSLGVSYNEQFF. In DNA, the CDR3 is TGTGCCAGCTCCCTAGGAGTTTCCTACAATGAGCAGTTCTTC.

This chain connects TRBV28 to TRBJ1-1; D is ambiguous. Germline-derived CDR1 and CDR2 are MDHEN and SYDVKM. V lost 3 bases to trimming and J lost 1 base, with 6 bases between them. The CDR3 length is 13 residues. The CDR3: CASSLGTNTEAFF. CDR3 sequence (DNA): TGTGCCAGCAGTTTGGGTACGAACACTGAAGCTTTCTTT.

V and J are TRBV28 and TRBJ1-2; TRBD1 might be the D (5 bases). V lost 6 bases to trimming and J lost 4 bases, with 18 bases between them. The CDR3 consists of 15 residues. Germline values: CDR1 MDHEN, CDR2 SYDVKM. The CDR3 loop reads CASSSLGGGSYGYTF. DNA of the CDR3: TGTGCCAGCAGCAGTCTCGGGGGAGGGAGCTATGGCTACACCTTC.

J is TRBJ2-7 and V is TRBV6-5; maybe TRBD2 (5 bases). CDR3 length equals 13 residues. Germline V gene sequence: CDR1 MNHEY, CDR2 SVGAGI. The ends were cut back, 0 bases at V and 6 bases at J, with 9 bases in the middle. For the CDR3, the DNA is TGTGCCAGCAGTTACTCGCGGGCCGGCGAGCAGTACTTC. Translating gives CASSYSRAGEQYF.